This is a list of T cell receptor beta chains from one sample in a study of CD8+ T cells in alopecia areata. Clones were read by immunoSEQ multiplex PCR, and TCRdb kept only the in-frame ones, dropping some. The profile shows approximately 140,000 clones, roughly 80% of them singletons. Sequenced material: CD8+ T cells sorted from blood, taken at week 4, from a patient treated with tofacitinib. All receptors come from a human donor with alopecia areata. CDR3s include the opening cysteine and the closing phenylalanine or tryptophan. A D gene is named only where the DNA matches it firmly. Rows may omit the clone size; those that give it use once, few, many or a size class.

clone_size	d_call	j_call	v_call	cdr3_aa	cdr3_nt
NA	NA	TRBJ2-7	TRBV4-1	CASSQDEGFYEQYF	TGCGCCAGCAGCCAAGACGAGGGCTTCTACGAGCAGTACTTC
few	NA	TRBJ2-3	TRBV7-9	CASSSTVTPAEDTQYF	TGTGCCAGCAGCTCAACAGTCACCCCGGCGGAGGATACGCAGTATTTT
NA	NA	TRBJ2-7	TRBV4-3	CASSQGLSYEQYF	TGCGCCAGCAGCCAAGGGCTCTCCTACGAGCAGTACTTC
NA	NA	TRBJ2-5	TRBV6-5	CASSYVMGAAETQYF	TGTGCCAGCAGTTACGTAATGGGGGCGGCGGAGACCCAGTACTTC
few	NA	TRBJ2-1	TRBV6-4	CASFGPPGEQFF	TGTGCCAGCTTTGGGCCGCCGGGAGAGCAGTTCTTC
NA	NA	TRBJ2-3	TRBV14	CASSPSTDTQYF	TGTGCCAGCAGCCCTTCCACAGATACGCAGTATTTT
NA	NA	TRBJ2-3	TRBV9	CASSVDPPGGTDTQYF	TGTGCCAGCAGCGTAGATCCGCCCGGGGGTACAGATACGCAGTATTTT
NA	TRBD1	TRBJ2-7	TRBV7-9	CASSLAQGGDYEQYF	TGTGCCAGCAGCTTAGCGCAAGGGGGCGACTACGAGCAGTACTTC
once	NA	TRBJ1-5	TRBV6-1	CASRLTGLSNQPQHF	TGTGCCAGCAGATTGACAGGACTTAGCAATCAGCCCCAGCATTTT
NA	NA	TRBJ2-7	TRBV29-1	CSVDTAEPTYEQYF	TGCAGCGTTGATACGGCCGAACCGACCTACGAGCAGTACTTC
NA	TRBD2	TRBJ2-4	TRBV7-9	CASSGGLAGEEDIQYF	TGTGCCAGCAGCGGTGGTCTAGCGGGGGAGGAAGACATTCAGTACTTC
NA	TRBD2	TRBJ2-7	TRBV11-2	CASSLSGGVSYEQYF	TGTGCCAGCAGCTTAAGCGGGGGGGTCTCCTACGAGCAGTACTTC
NA	NA	TRBJ1-5	TRBV13	CASSLSGEDNQPQHF	TGTGCCAGCAGCTTATCAGGAGAAGACAATCAGCCCCAGCATTTT
few	NA	TRBJ2-3	TRBV19	CASSIDSLTDTQYF	TGTGCCAGTAGTATCGACAGCCTCACAGATACGCAGTATTTT
NA	TRBD1	TRBJ1-1	TRBV7-9	CASSHNGQGNTEAFF	TGTGCCAGCAGCCATAATGGACAGGGAAACACTGAAGCTTTCTTT
NA	TRBD2	TRBJ2-5	TRBV27	CASSLYAKERGGGETQYF	TGTGCCAGCAGTTTATACGCCAAGGAGCGGGGGGGCGGGGAGACCCAGTACTTC
NA	TRBD1	TRBJ1-1	TRBV19	CASSIEGRGTEAFF	TGTGCCAGTAGTATTGAGGGCAGGGGGACTGAAGCTTTCTTT
NA	NA	TRBJ1-2	TRBV29-1	CSVEDGGNGYTF	TGCAGCGTTGAAGATGGGGGAAATGGCTACACCTTC
NA	NA	TRBJ1-2	TRBV2	CASSGRAANYGYTF	TGTGCCAGCAGTGGTCGGGCTGCTAACTATGGCTACACCTTC
NA	TRBD2	TRBJ2-3	TRBV9	CASSVSGGGTDTQYF	TGTGCCAGCAGCGTCAGCGGGGGGGGCACAGATACGCAGTATTTT
once	NA	TRBJ2-5	TRBV9	CASSDVAPPGAAGKETQYF	TGTGCCAGCAGCGACGTGGCCCCTCCCGGGGCTGCGGGTAAAGAGACCCAGTACTTC
NA	TRBD1	TRBJ2-3	TRBV2	CASGTGLTDTQYF	TGTGCCAGCGGGACAGGGCTCACAGATACGCAGTATTTT
few	NA	TRBJ1-2	TRBV30	CAFNRAGYTF	TGTGCCTTTAACAGGGCTGGCTACACCTTC
NA	NA	TRBJ2-5	TRBV7-8	CASSFGETQYF	TGTGCCAGCAGCTTCGGAGAGACCCAGTACTTC
NA	TRBD2	TRBJ2-5	TRBV4-2	CASSLLTGGESLETQYF	TGTGCCAGCAGCCTCCTCACGGGGGGTGAGTCGTTAGAGACCCAGTACTTC
NA	NA	TRBJ1-4	TRBV6-6	CASSPSMGRGNEKLFF	TGTGCCAGCAGTCCCAGTATGGGGCGGGGGAATGAAAAACTGTTTTTT
NA	NA	TRBJ2-2	TRBV9	CASSPERANTGELFF	TGTGCCAGCAGCCCTGAGAGGGCGAACACCGGGGAGCTGTTTTTT
NA	TRBD1	TRBJ2-1	TRBV30	CAWSTGQGVNEQFF	TGTGCCTGGAGTACGGGACAGGGAGTCAATGAGCAGTTCTTC
NA	NA	TRBJ2-6	TRBV7-9	CASSSGSTSYSGANVLTF	TGTGCCAGCAGCTCCGGGTCAACTAGCTACTCTGGGGCCAACGTCCTGACTTTC
NA	NA	TRBJ2-5	TRBV7-9	CASSLPFGRQETQYF	TGTGCCAGCAGCTTACCATTTGGCAGGCAAGAGACCCAGTACTTC
NA	TRBD1	TRBJ2-1	TRBV7-9	CASSTTGAAADEQFF	TGTGCCAGCAGCACGACAGGGGCCGCCGCGGATGAGCAGTTCTTC
NA	TRBD2	TRBJ2-2	TRBV23-1	CASSREAGELFF	TGCGCCAGCAGCCGGGAGGCCGGGGAGCTGTTTTTT
NA	NA	TRBJ1-1	TRBV6-5	CASSPSDSRNTEAFF	TGTGCCAGCAGCCCCAGTGACAGCCGGAACACTGAAGCTTTCTTT
NA	NA	TRBJ1-4	TRBV29-1	CSVVLIGEGEKLFF	TGCAGCGTTGTCTTGATTGGGGAGGGTGAAAAACTGTTTTTT
NA	NA	TRBJ2-6	TRBV18	CASQPEGSGANVLTF	TGTGCCAGCCAGCCGGAGGGCTCTGGGGCCAACGTCCTGACTTTC
NA	NA	TRBJ1-2	TRBV5-6	CASSFGSENYGYTF	TGTGCCAGCAGCTTCGGATCAGAGAACTATGGCTACACCTTC
NA	NA	TRBJ1-3	TRBV10-3	CAISPKGGDTIYF	TGTGCCATCAGTCCGAAAGGGGGGGACACCATATATTTT
NA	TRBD1	TRBJ2-7	TRBV29-1	CSVSGTEYEQYF	TGCAGCGTCTCCGGGACAGAATACGAGCAGTACTTC
NA	TRBD1	TRBJ2-4	TRBV27	CASSFFGTGGLNIQYF	TGTGCCAGCAGTTTCTTCGGGACAGGGGGCTTGAACATTCAGTACTTC
NA	TRBD2	TRBJ2-7	TRBV7-2	CASSLVVVTSGAANYEQYF	TGTGCCAGCAGCTTAGTGGTGGTGACTAGCGGGGCCGCAAACTACGAGCAGTACTTC
NA	TRBD1	TRBJ1-1	TRBV28	CASSLRGGYTEAFF	TGTGCCAGCAGTTTAAGAGGGGGCTACACTGAAGCTTTCTTT
NA	TRBD2	TRBJ2-1	TRBV6-5	CASRGVTDEQFF	TGTGCCAGCCGGGGGGTGACCGATGAGCAGTTCTTC
NA	TRBD1	TRBJ1-3	TRBV6-6	CATKDRETDYTIYF	TGTGCCACCAAGGACAGGGAGACAGATTACACCATATATTTT
NA	TRBD2	TRBJ2-3	TRBV4-2	CASSQDSTSGGATDTQYF	TGTGCCAGCAGCCAAGATTCGACTAGCGGGGGAGCGACAGATACGCAGTATTTT
NA	TRBD1	TRBJ1-4	TRBV4-3	CASSYYLDRGQGNEKLFF	TGCGCCAGCAGCTACTACTTAGACAGGGGACAGGGCAATGAAAAACTGTTTTTT
NA	TRBD2	TRBJ2-3	TRBV5-1	CASSFGTSDSDTQYF	TGCGCCAGCAGCTTCGGGACTAGCGATTCCGATACGCAGTATTTT
NA	TRBD2	TRBJ2-1	TRBV14	CASSHRAGVVEQFF	TGTGCCAGCAGCCATAGAGCGGGGGTTGTGGAGCAGTTCTTC
NA	NA	TRBJ2-2	TRBV7-6	CASSFGVTGSPTGELFF	TGTGCCAGCAGCTTTGGCGTAACAGGGAGCCCCACCGGGGAGCTGTTTTTT
NA	NA	TRBJ2-1	TRBV7-9	CASSHSFPNNEQFF	TGTGCCAGCAGCCACTCCTTTCCCAACAATGAGCAGTTCTTC
NA	TRBD2	TRBJ2-1	TRBV2	CASRSSGYNEQFF	TGTGCCAGCAGGTCTAGCGGATACAATGAGCAGTTCTTC
NA	TRBD2	TRBJ2-1	TRBV5-1	CASSLVWRGALNEQFF	TGCGCCAGCAGCTTGGTGTGGCGGGGGGCCCTAAATGAGCAGTTCTTC
NA	NA	TRBJ2-5	TRBV7-9	CASSLILGTQYF	TGTGCCAGCAGCTTAATTTTGGGGACCCAGTACTTC
NA	TRBD1	TRBJ2-1	TRBV28	CASSKDRGRGNEQFF	TGTGCCAGCAGTAAAGACAGGGGGCGCGGGAATGAGCAGTTCTTC
NA	NA	TRBJ1-5	TRBV15	CATSRDSQPQHF	TGTGCCACCAGCCGCGACAGTCAGCCCCAGCATTTT
once	NA	TRBJ1-6	TRBV6-5	CASSYSNPYNSPLHF	TGTGCCAGCAGTTACTCGAACCCCTATAATTCACCCCTCCACTTT
NA	TRBD1	TRBJ1-1	TRBV27	CASSHQGAAEAFF	TGTGCCAGCAGTCATCAGGGGGCCGCTGAAGCTTTCTTT
NA	NA	TRBJ2-7	TRBV4-2	CASSLGTDNYEQYF	TGTGCCAGCAGCCTAGGGACGGATAACTACGAGCAGTACTTC
few	NA	TRBJ2-1	TRBV29-1	CSVEEKLGEGEQFF	TGCAGCGTTGAAGAGAAATTAGGTGAAGGAGAGCAGTTCTTC
NA	TRBD2	TRBJ2-7	TRBV7-9	CASSLTSGYEQYF	TGTGCCAGCAGCTTAACTAGCGGTTACGAGCAGTACTTC